This T cell receptor (beta chain) was recorded in a study of T cell responses to AZD1222 COVID-19 vaccine. Study-level points and caveats: A rise in Spike-specific TCR breadth and depth followed two AZD1222 doses.

A remark on this clone: Its cognate antigen is unknown.

Libraries were prepared by immunoSEQ multiplex PCR; TCRdb keeps only in-frame clonotypes and omits some of them. Seen here are approximately 100,000 clones, about 89% observed once, and the top ten hold under 5.5%. Deletions cut 2 bases from V and 5 bases from J, with 11 bases between. CDR3 size: 14 residues. Germline V gives CDR1 MRHNA, CDR2 SNTAGT. The specimen comprised peripheral blood, sampled on day 0 of AZD1222 vaccination. The J gene is TRBJ2-3, the V gene TRBV6-4; maybe TRBD2 (7 bases). The TCR sequence derives from an adult in good health. The CDR3 sequence is CASSDGGGRDTQYF. In DNA, the CDR3 is TGTGCCAGCAGTGACGGGGGGGGCAGAGATACGCAGTATTTT.